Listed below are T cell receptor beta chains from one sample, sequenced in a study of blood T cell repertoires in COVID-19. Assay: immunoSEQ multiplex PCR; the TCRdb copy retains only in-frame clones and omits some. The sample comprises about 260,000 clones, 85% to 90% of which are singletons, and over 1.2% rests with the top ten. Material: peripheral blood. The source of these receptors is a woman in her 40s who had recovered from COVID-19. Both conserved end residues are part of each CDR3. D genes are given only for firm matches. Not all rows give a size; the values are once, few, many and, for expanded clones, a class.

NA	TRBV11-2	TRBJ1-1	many	TGTGCCAGCACCAGGCGGAGGGACACTGAAGCTTTCTTT	CASTRRRDTEAFF
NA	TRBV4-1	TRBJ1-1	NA	TGCGCCAGCAGCCAAGATCGACTGGACAGCTTAATGAACACTGAAGCTTTCTTT	CASSQDRLDSLMNTEAFF
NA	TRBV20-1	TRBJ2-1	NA	TGCAGTGCTTCTTTCCATGAGCAGTTCTTC	CSASFHEQFF
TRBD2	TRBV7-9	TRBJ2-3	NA	TGTGCCAGCAAGACTAGCGGGGGCACAGATACGCAGTATTTT	CASKTSGGTDTQYF
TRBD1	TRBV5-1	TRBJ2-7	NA	TGCGCCAGCAGCCCCGGGACAGGGATGAACGAGCAGTACTTC	CASSPGTGMNEQYF
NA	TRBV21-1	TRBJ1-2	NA	TGTGCCAGCAGCCCGACAGGCTGGTCCCTACATAACTATGGCTACACCTTC	CASSPTGWSLHNYGYTF
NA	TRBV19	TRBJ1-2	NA	TGTGCCAGTAGTCCCCTGGGGCACGGCTACACCTTC	CASSPLGHGYTF
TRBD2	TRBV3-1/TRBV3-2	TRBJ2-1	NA	TGTGCCAGCAGCCAAGATATCGCGGTAGCGGGGGCCAATGAGCAGTTCTTC	CASSQDIAVAGANEQFF
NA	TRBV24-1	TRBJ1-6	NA	TGTGCCACCAGTGACCCCGACACGTTACCCCATATTTTGATTTCACCCCTCCACTTT	CATSDPDTLPHILISPLHF
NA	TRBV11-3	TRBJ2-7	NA	TGTGCCAGCAGCTTAGTGTACGGGGTCGAGCAGTACTTC	CASSLVYGVEQYF
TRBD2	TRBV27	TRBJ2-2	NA	TGTGCCAGCAGGAGTAGCGGGGGAACGAACACCGGGGAGCTGTTTTTT	CASRSSGGTNTGELFF
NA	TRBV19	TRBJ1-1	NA	TGTGCCAGTAGCTTAAGGGGGGGGCCCACTGAAGCTTTCTTT	CASSLRGGPTEAFF
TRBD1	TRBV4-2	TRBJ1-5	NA	TGTGCCAGCAGCCAAGGGACAGGGGGCAATCAGCCCCAGCATTTT	CASSQGTGGNQPQHF
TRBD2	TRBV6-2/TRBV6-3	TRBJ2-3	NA	TGTGCCAGCAGCCTACCCGGACTAGCCACGCAGTATTTT	CASSLPGLATQYF
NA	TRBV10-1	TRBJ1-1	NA	TGCGCCAGCAGTGAGCGGCAGGGTGAGGCTTTCTTT	CASSERQGEAFF
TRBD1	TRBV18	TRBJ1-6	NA	TGTGCCAGCTCACCCGGGACAGGGTTTTCACCCCTCCACTTT	CASSPGTGFSPLHF
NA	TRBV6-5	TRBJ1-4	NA	TGTGCCAGCAGTCCCGGGGGGAATCTTAATGAAAAACTGTTTTTT	CASSPGGNLNEKLFF
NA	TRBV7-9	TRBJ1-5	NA	TGTGCCAGCAGCTTAGGCCAGGGTCGTTACAGCAATCAGCCCCAGCATTTT	CASSLGQGRYSNQPQHF
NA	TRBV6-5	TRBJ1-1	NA	TGTGCCAGCAGCCTCGGTAGCGCTCGGCGAACTGAAGCTTTCTTT	CASSLGSARRTEAFF
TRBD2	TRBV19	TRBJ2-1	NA	TGTGCCAGTAGCCCTACTAGCGGGGGGGCCCGTGAGCAGTTCTTC	CASSPTSGGAREQFF
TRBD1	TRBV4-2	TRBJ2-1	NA	TGTGCCAGCAGCCAAGTAAAGGGACAGTCCGAATACAATGAGCAGTTCTTC	CASSQVKGQSEYNEQFF
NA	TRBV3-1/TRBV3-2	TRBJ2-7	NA	TGTGCCAGCAGCCAAGATAGCACCTACGAGCAGTACTTC	CASSQDSTYEQYF
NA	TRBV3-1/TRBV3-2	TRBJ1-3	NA	TGTGCCAGCAGCCAAGAGGGCAGGGTCCAAGGAGGAAACACCATATATTTT	CASSQEGRVQGGNTIYF
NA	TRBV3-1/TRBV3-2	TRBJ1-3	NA	TGTGCCAGCAGCTGGACAGCGTCTGGAAACACCATATATTTT	CASSWTASGNTIYF
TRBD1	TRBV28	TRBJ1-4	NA	TGTGCCAGCAGCCACCTACAGGGGGCGCGGAATAATGAAAAACTGTTTTTT	CASSHLQGARNNEKLFF
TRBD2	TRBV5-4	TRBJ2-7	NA	TGTGCCAGCAGCTCCGAAAAGCGGGGGGTTACCTACGAGCAGTACTTC	CASSSEKRGVTYEQYF
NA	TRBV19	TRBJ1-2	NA	TGTGCCAGTAGTCTTGGGGGCGGCTACACCTTC	CASSLGGGYTF
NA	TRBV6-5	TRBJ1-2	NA	TGTGCCAGCAGTTACTCGATCGGGGGAGGCTACACCTTC	CASSYSIGGGYTF
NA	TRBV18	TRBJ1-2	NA	TGTGCCAGCTCACCAAGGGGGAACCTTAACTATGGCTACACCTTC	CASSPRGNLNYGYTF
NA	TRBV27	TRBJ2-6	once	TGTGCCAGCAGTCCGGGCGGGTCTGGGGCCAACGTCCTGACTTTC	CASSPGGSGANVLTF
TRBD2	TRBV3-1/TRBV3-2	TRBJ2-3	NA	TGTGCCAGCAGCCAAGACATCGGCGGGGGGACAGATACGCAGTATTTT	CASSQDIGGGTDTQYF
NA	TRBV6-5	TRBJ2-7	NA	TGTGCCAGCAGTTTGAGGTTTGGGTACGAGCAGTACTTC	CASSLRFGYEQYF
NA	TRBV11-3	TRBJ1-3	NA	TGTGCCAGCAGTTACAGCTCTGGAAACACCATATATTTT	CASSYSSGNTIYF
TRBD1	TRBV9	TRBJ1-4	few	TGTGCCAGCAGCAGACAGGGGGGTCGAGAAAAACTGTTTTTT	CASSRQGGREKLFF
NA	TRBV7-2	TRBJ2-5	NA	TGTGCCAGCAGCTCCCGGGGACTTGGGGAGACCCAGTACTTC	CASSSRGLGETQYF
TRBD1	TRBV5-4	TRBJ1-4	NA	TGTGCCAGCAGCTTGGACCCTACAGGGGTTAATGAAAAACTGTTTTTT	CASSLDPTGVNEKLFF
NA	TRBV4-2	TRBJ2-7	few	TGTGCCAGCACGTTGGGGGACTCAAGCTCCTACGAGCAGTACTTC	CASTLGDSSSYEQYF
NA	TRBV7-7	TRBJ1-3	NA	TGTGCCAGCAGCTCAGGGCCTGGAAACACCATATATTTT	CASSSGPGNTIYF
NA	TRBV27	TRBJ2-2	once	TGTGCCAGCCTTGAGGTTGTGGGCACCGGGGAGCTGTTTTTT	CASLEVVGTGELFF
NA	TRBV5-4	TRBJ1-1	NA	TGTGCCAACAGCTTGGTGGAGGGGGGGACTGAAGCTTTCTTT	CANSLVEGGTEAFF
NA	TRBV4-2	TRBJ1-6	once	TGTGCCAGCAGCCAAGATCCCCGACAGACTTATAATTCACCCCTCCACTTT	CASSQDPRQTYNSPLHF
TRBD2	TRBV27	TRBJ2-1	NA	TGTGCCAGCAGGGAAGATAGCGGGGGGGGCTATAGTGAGCAGTTCTTC	CASREDSGGGYSEQFF